What follows are 12 T cell receptor beta chains derived from one specimen sequenced in a study of Graves' ophthalmopathy and Graves' hyperthyroidism. TCR beta CDR3 amplification used RNA transcripts. In the first round, RT-PCR was carried out with HTBI primers, and a multiplex PCR formed the second round. TCRdb re-analysed the multiplex PCR reads in MiXCR, keeping a single row per CDR3 protein. Of around 1,200,000 distinct CDR3 sequences listed, 36% are singletons. Sequencing was performed on peripheral blood or thyroid tissue (not recorded which). These receptors all stem from an adult man with Graves' hyperthyroidism.

The rearrangement links TRBV15 to TRBJ1-4, with a weak D call TRBD1 (5 bases). The CDR3 loop spans 15 amino acids. Trimming pared 4 bases from V and 8 bases from J, leaving 17 bases between. The germline V gene has CDR1 LNHNV and CDR2 YYDKDF (reference sequence). The DNA of the CDR3 is TGTGCCACCAGCATCCGTATGGAGACAGCCGAAAAACTGTTTTTT. It codes for CATSIRMETAEKLFF.

The chain has TRBV4-2 and TRBJ1-4; D remains unclear. The CDR3 consists of 14 residues. Trimming took off 0 bases at V and 11 bases at J, with 13 bases between the two ends. Germline V lookup: CDR1 LGHNA, CDR2 YNFKEQ. CDR3 in DNA: TGTGCCAGCAGCCAAGATAGTAGAGGGTCCAAACTGTTTTTT. Encoded protein: CASSQDSRGSKLFF.

This clonotype has just a few counts. The chain is built from TRBV19 and TRBJ1-1; D is perhaps TRBD1 (5 bases). V was cut by 3 bases and J by 9 bases, with 17 bases left in between. Germline loops: CDR1 LNHDA, CDR2 SQIVND (reference sequence). The CDR3 contains 14 residues. DNA for the CDR3: TGTGCCAGTAGTATTCAAGAGGGGTGGGGACAAGCTTTCTTT. Residues: CASSIQEGWGQAFF. The whole variable domain, remainder taken from reference TRBV19 and TRBJ1-1, is DGGITQSPKYLFRKEGQNVTLSCEQNLNHDAMYWYRQDPGQGLRLIYYSQIVNDFQKGDIAEGYSVSREKKESFPLTVTSAQKNPTAFYLCASSIQEGWGQAFFGQGTRLTVV.

As for this clonotype: The junction departs from the called germline gene at one end, perhaps through a read error. The V and J genes are TRBV5-1 and TRBJ2-5; a weak D match, TRBD2 (7 bases). The germline CDR1 and CDR2 sequences are SGHRS and YFSETQ. The length of the CDR3 is 15 residues. The CDR3 bases are TGCGCCAGCAGCTTGGCCGTGGGGGCGGGAGAGACCCAGTGCTTC. This codes for CASSLAVGAGETQCF.

This clonotype was counted only a few times. A single base separates this from a much larger clone, so it may be a read error. V and J are TRBV29-1 and TRBJ2-7; TRBD1 might be the D (5 bases). Deletions cut 5 bases from V and 1 base from J, with 9 bases between. The CDR3 totals 12 residues. CDR1 SQVTM and CDR2 ANQGSEA come from the germline V gene. CDR3 sequence reads: CSVNQGSYEQYF. CDR3 nucleotide sequence: TGCAGCGTTAACCAGGGTTCCTACGAGCAGTACTTC.

Of note for this clonotype: This may be a read error, as it is one base from a much larger clone. CDR3 in amino acids: CASSPTSEREQGTQYF. The CDR3 DNA is TGTGCCAGCAGTCCGACTAGCGAGAGGGAACAAGGGACCCAGTACTTC. The chain recombines TRBV7-2 with TRBJ2-5, with 8 bases aligning to TRBD2. Per germline, CDR1 SGHTA and CDR2 FQGNSA. The CDR3 runs to 16 residues.

In this sample, this clonotype turned up many times. The rearrangement uses TRBV12-3 or TRBV12-4 and TRBJ1-2; D is ambiguous. Trimming took off 4 bases at V and 1 base at J, with 10 bases between the two ends. The CDR3 contains 14 residues. Here the CDR3 DNA reads TGTGCCAGCAGTTCCCGGGGAATTAACTATGGCTACACCTTC. This codes for CASSSRGINYGYTF.

V and J are TRBV10-3 and TRBJ1-2, with TRBD1 matching 7 bases. Trimming removed 8 bases from V and 4 bases from J; junction bases left unmatched: 10. Germline values: CDR1 ENHRY, CDR2 SYGVKD. This CDR3 is 14 amino acids long. The CDR3 loop is CAIGREGGFYGYTF. The CDR3 region has the DNA TGTGCCATCGGTCGGGAAGGGGGCTTCTATGGCTACACCTTC.

V is TRBV10-3 and J is TRBJ1-2; D gene unclear. The V gene lost 10 bases and the J gene lost 7 bases, with 25 bases spanning the gap. Germline CDR1 and CDR2: ENHRY and SYGVKD. This CDR3 is built from 15 residues. CDR3 sequence: CASSMVTGGISGYTF. The CDR3 bases are TGTGCCAGCAGCATGGTGACTGGAGGTATCTCTGGCTACACCTTC.

This clonotype has a count of ten or more. The chain links TRBV29-1 to TRBJ2-7, with TRBD2 matching over 12 bases. The CDR3 consists of 14 residues. The J segment lost 2 bases and the V segment lost 6 bases, leaving 5 bases of the junction unmatched. Germline V gives CDR1 SQVTM, CDR2 ANQGSEA. Here the CDR3 DNA reads TGCAGCGTACGACTAGCGGGAGAAACCTACGAGCAGTACTTC. Its protein product is CSVRLAGETYEQYF.

This chain uses TRBV25-1 with TRBJ2-6; 7 nucleotides align to TRBD1. Unmatched junction bases numbered 4, after V lost 3 bases and J lost 2 bases. The CDR3 loop spans 16 amino acids. Germline V gene lookup returns CDR1 MGHDK and CDR2 SYGVNS. CDR3 nucleotides: TGTGCCAGCAGTGAGAGTACAGGGGCTGGGGCCAACGTCCTGACTTTC. This sequence encodes CASSESTGAGANVLTF.

This clonotype was picked up a small number of times. V is TRBV12-3 or TRBV12-4 and J is TRBJ2-5; tentative D call: TRBD2 (6 bases). The V and J ends lost 4 bases and 9 bases respectively, with 21 bases between them. The CDR3 loop spans 15 amino acids. In DNA form, the CDR3 reads TGTGCCAGCAGTTCCGGTGGGGACTTGCGGTCGTCCCAGTACTTC. Residues: CASSSGGDLRSSQYF.